The T cell receptor beta chain under discussion was sequenced for a study of shared clonotypes between healthy human individuals. Study-level results: Clonotypes that were shared across a few donors made up approximately 5.1% of naive CD4 clonotypes.

This clone occurred a few times. Its target is not known. Produced via immunoSEQ multiplex PCR; TCRdb's table is partial and in-frame only. The table lists nearly 1 million clones, roughly 72% of them singletons, with approximately 1.5% in the top ten. V lost 5 bases and J 9 bases, leaving 8 bases between the germline ends. The CDR3 loop spans 12 amino acids. Germline CDR1 ENHRY, CDR2 SYGVKD. The TCR sequence derives from a man aged 18 to 35 in good health. The material sequenced was memory CD4+ T cells sorted from blood. As for subset: CD45RA-negative fraction. V gene TRBV10-3 combines with J gene TRBJ1-6; unclear D gene. CDR3 in amino acids: CAISSPVSPLHF. The CDR3 nucleotides read TGTGCCATCAGTTCCCCCGTTTCACCCCTCCACTTT.